This T cell receptor (beta chain) is from a study of T cell changes during pregnancy in multiple sclerosis. Sequenced by immunoSEQ multiplex PCR; TCRdb stores in-frame clones only, minus some. The data contain 55,000 to 70,000 clones, roughly 92% of them singletons. Trimming removed 2 bases from V and 0 bases from J, with 7 bases in between. This CDR3 is 14 amino acids long. Germline values: CDR1 MNHEY, CDR2 SMNVEV (reference sequence). Here the sequenced sample was CD8+ T cells from peripheral blood mononuclear cells, taken in the third trimester of pregnancy. The origin of this receptor is a female donor in good health, enrolled as a control in a pregnancy study. The chain combines TRBV27 with TRBJ2-5, with D unresolved. This CDR3 reads CASSLRYYQETQYF. The DNA for the CDR3 is TGTGCCAGCAGTTTACGGTACTACCAAGAGACCCAGTACTTC.